The clone carrying this T cell receptor (beta chain) was seen ten or more times. Its antigen is unknown. Each sample used around 600 ng of genomic DNA from bulk tumor tissue. In surgery, several biopsies were collected from each primary tumor at widely spaced sites. Patients had untreated, newly diagnosed non-small cell lung cancer and underwent curative surgery. This sample was included in a study of immune heterogeneity within non-small cell lung tumors. Study-wide background: There was 1 tumor not otherwise specified, along with over nine non-squamous carcinomas and several squamous cell carcinomas.

Using 32 V and 13 J primers, multiplex PCR amplified TCR beta CDR3. TCRdb re-called the multiplex PCR reads through MiXCR, storing one row per CDR3 protein. Of thousands of distinct CDR3 sequences in the sample, 20% to 25% were seen once. Study-level points and caveats: Different tumor locations in one patient shared dominant CDR3 beta clonotypes yet harbored unique high-frequency clones. Largely different high-frequency T-cell receptor beta clonotypes were found between individual patients. Local T-cell clonality and local tumor mutational burden correlated moderately but significantly (R 0.3 to 0.4).

The germline V gene encodes CDR1 SGHRS and CDR2 YFSETQ. The CDR3 is 16 residues long. The junction had 10 bases not matched to a gene; V was cut back by 2 bases and J by 9 bases. Source material: lung tumor tissue. J is TRBJ2-1 and V is TRBV5-1, with 11 positions matching TRBD2. This clonotype was sampled from a man aged 55-75 years with non-small cell lung cancer. The CDR3 sequence is CASSLGLAGRSGEQFF. The CDR3 DNA sequence: TGCGCCAGCAGCTTAGGACTAGCGGGCCGATCGGGTGAGCAGTTCTTC.